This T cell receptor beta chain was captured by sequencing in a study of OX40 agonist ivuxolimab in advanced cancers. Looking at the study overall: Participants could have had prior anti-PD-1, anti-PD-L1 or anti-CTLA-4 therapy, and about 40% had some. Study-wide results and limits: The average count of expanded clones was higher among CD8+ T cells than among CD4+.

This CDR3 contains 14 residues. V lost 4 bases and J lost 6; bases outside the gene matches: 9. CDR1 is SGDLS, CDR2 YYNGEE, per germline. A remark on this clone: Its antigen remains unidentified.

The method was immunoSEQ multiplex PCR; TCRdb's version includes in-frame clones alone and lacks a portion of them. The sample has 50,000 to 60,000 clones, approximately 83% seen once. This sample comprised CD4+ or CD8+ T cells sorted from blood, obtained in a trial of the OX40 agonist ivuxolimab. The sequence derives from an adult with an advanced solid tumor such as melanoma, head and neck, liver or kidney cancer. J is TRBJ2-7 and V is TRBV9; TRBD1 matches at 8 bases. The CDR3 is CASSTRQGQGEQYF. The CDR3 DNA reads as TGTGCCAGCAGCACCCGACAGGGGCAAGGCGAGCAGTACTTC.